This T cell receptor beta chain was captured by sequencing in a study of metastatic and nonmetastatic thyroid tumors. Across the study: The study looked at repertoires side by side in blood and in tumor or nodule tissue from malignant and benign thyroid patients.

The entire patient cohort was treatment-naive prior to thyroid surgery. The sample holds many counts of this clone. Its target is not known. CDR1 is KGHSH, CDR2 LQKENI, per germline. The CDR3 is 16 amino acids. Trimming left V 3 bases short and J 0 bases short, with 11 bases between. As processed by the authors: CDR3 was compared across clinicopathological groups, and the resulting differences were used to build a distant-metastasis classifier for papillary thyroid cancer. TCRdb re-called the PCR reads with MiXCR. V and J calls and clone size were set by TCRdb, not the authors. The sample carries 15,000 to 20,000 clones, more than 10% recorded once. Study-level results: Significantly greater TCR beta diversity was reportedly found in malignant thyroid tumors than in benign nodules (in blood and tumor).

Sample: blood. This chain connects TRBV18 to TRBJ2-2; D is uncertain. This TCR was recovered from a female donor with papillary thyroid cancer or a benign thyroid nodule (not recorded which). Some clones in this sample may be carry-over from other donors' samples. The CDR3 region has the DNA TGTGCCAGCTCACCTAATATTCGCGCGAACACCGGGGAGCTGTTTTTT. Its protein is CASSPNIRANTGELFF.